This TCR beta chain was retrieved from a study of blood T cell repertoires in COVID-19. About the study: Sites in the United States, Italy and Spain provided acute and convalescent COVID-19 samples.

In the source study's methods: Amplification from reference gene primers served as the basis for estimated nucleated cell counts. Method: immunoSEQ multiplex PCR; TCRdb's copy keeps in-frame clones and lacks some. Clone size and the V and J calls come from that table; the DNA yielded D and trimming. The table has 150,000 to 250,000 clones, about 76% seen once. Germline trimming cut 6 bases from V and 0 bases from J; bases unmatched to any gene: 2. This CDR3 spans 15 amino acids. From germline, CDR1 is MNHEY and CDR2 SVGAGI. The receptor was derived from a woman aged 40 to 50 with COVID-19, enrolled during active disease. This chain uses TRBV6-5 with TRBJ1-5; 10 nucleotides align to TRBD1. Material for sequencing was peripheral blood. DNA for the CDR3: TGTGCCAGCAGGGGACAGGGGAATAGCAATCAGCCCCAGCATTTT. Translating it yields CASRGQGNSNQPQHF.